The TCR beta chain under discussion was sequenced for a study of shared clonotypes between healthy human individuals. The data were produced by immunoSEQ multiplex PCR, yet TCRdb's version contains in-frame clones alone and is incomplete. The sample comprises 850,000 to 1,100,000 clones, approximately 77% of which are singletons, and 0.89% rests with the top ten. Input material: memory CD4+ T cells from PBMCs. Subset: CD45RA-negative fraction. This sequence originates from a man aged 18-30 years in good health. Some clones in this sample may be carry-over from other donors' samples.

CDR3: CASSLEISFSYNEQFF. CDR3 coding DNA: TGCGCCAGCAGCTTGGAAATTTCATTCTCCTACAATGAGCAGTTCTTC. The chain couples TRBV5-1 to TRBJ2-1; D call uncertain. The germline V gene encodes CDR1 SGHRS and CDR2 YFSETQ. V gave up 0 bases and J gave up 0 bases, with 10 bases separating them. The CDR3 totals 16 residues.